These 2 T cell receptor beta chains came from one sample sequenced in a study of identical twins. TCRdb ran MiXCR on the 5' RACE reads and lists one entry per CDR3 protein. The sample contains around 140,000 distinct CDR3 sequences, 3.5% of which appear only once. Sequenced input: memory T cells sorted from blood. All receptors derive from a man younger than 30 in good health.

Many counts were recorded for this clonotype. The chain is built from TRBV20-1 and TRBJ2-7; 7 nucleotides match TRBD1. Losses at the gene ends were 3 bases for V and 10 bases for J; bases not matched to a gene: 6. Germline CDR1 DFQATT, CDR2 SNEGSKA (reference sequence). There are 11 residues in the CDR3. The CDR3 sequence: CSARTGMEQYV. Here the CDR3 DNA reads TGCAGTGCTAGGACAGGGATGGAACAGTACGTC.

This clonotype was recorded at least ten times. V and J are TRBV5-1 and TRBJ1-1; D is unresolved. The CDR3 consists of 12 residues. Germline-derived CDR1 and CDR2 are SGHRS and YFSETQ. Trimming removed 2 bases from V and 8 bases from J, with 10 bases in between. The CDR3 here is CASSFLEGEAFF. The CDR3 DNA is TGCGCCAGCAGCTTTCTAGAGGGCGAAGCTTTCTTT.